This TCR beta chain was observed in a study of blood T cell repertoires in COVID-19. Across the study: Sources were T cells, B-cell-depleted T cells, or PBMCs; the material itself was cDNA or gDNA.

Cohort assignment relied on participant-reported clinical history. V dropped 5 bases and J dropped 6 bases, with 16 bases sitting between them. This CDR3 comprises 14 residues. Germline V lookup: CDR1 SGHTA, CDR2 FQGTGA. Per the study methods: Estimated nucleated cell counts came from reference gene primer amplification. Clones were sequenced by immunoSEQ multiplex PCR, and TCRdb holds only the in-frame ones, with some missing. V and J calls and clone size are given by that table; D and trimming were obtained from the DNA. The repertoire holds some 260,000 clones, about nine tenths seen once, with around 1.7% in the top ten.

The sample comprised PBMCs or T cells enriched from blood (not recorded which). The genes are TRBV7-3 and TRBJ1-1, with D perhaps matching TRBD1 (5 bases). The receptor was derived from a man aged 35 to 55 who had recovered from COVID-19. As DNA, the CDR3 is TGTGCCAGCAGCCCCCGTCAGGGATTGGCTGAAGCTTTCTTT. This sequence encodes CASSPRQGLAEAFF. Supplemented by reference TRBV7-3 and TRBJ1-1, the full variable domain reads GAGVSQTPSNKVTEKGKYVELRCDPISGHTALYWYRQSLGQGPEFLIYFQGTGAADDSGLPNDRFFAVRPEGSVSTLKIQRTERGDSAVYLCASSPRQGLAEAFFGQGTRLTVV.